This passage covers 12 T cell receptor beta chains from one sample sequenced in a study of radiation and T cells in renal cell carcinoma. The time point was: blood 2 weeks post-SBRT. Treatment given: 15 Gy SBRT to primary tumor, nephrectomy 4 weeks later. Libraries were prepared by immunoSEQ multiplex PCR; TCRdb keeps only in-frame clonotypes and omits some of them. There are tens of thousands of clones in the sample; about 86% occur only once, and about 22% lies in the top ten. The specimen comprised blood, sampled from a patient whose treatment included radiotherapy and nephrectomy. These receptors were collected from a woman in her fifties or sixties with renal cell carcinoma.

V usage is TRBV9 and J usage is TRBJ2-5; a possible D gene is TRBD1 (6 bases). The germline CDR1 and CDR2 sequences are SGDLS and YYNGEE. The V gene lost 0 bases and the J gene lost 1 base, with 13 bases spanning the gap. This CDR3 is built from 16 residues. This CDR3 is CASSVGAGQPQETQYF. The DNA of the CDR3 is TGTGCCAGCAGCGTAGGGGCCGGACAGCCCCAAGAGACCCAGTACTTC. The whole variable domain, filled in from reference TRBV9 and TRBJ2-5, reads DSGVTQTPKHLITATGQRVTLRCSPRSGDLSVYWYQQSLDQGLQFLIQYYNGEERAKGNILERFSAQQFPDLHSELNLSSLELGDSALYFCASSVGAGQPQETQYFGPGTRLLVL.

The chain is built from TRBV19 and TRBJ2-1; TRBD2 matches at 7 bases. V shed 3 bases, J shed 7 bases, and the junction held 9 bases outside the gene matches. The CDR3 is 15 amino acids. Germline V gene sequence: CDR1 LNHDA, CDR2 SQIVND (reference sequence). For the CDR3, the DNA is TGTGCCAGTAGTATCTCCGGGACTACTAGGAATGAGCAGTTCTTC. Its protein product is CASSISGTTRNEQFF.

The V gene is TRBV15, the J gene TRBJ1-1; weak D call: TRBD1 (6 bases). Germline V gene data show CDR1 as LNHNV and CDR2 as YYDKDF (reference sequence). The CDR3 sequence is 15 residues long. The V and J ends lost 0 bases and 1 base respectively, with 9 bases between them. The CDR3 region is CATSREAGENTEAFF. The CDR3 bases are TGTGCCACCAGCAGAGAGGCAGGGGAGAACACTGAAGCTTTCTTT.

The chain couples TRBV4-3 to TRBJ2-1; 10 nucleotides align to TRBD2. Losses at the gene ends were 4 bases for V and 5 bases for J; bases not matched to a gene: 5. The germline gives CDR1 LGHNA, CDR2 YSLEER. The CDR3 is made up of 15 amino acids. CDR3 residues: CASSPAGTSDNEQFF. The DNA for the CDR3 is TGCGCCAGCAGCCCGGCCGGGACTAGCGACAATGAGCAGTTCTTC.

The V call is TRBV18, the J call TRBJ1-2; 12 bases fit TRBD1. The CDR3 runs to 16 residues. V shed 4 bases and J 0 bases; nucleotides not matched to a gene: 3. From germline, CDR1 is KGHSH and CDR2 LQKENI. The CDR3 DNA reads TGTGCCAGCTCACGGGGACAGGGGGCGTCTAACTATGGCTACACCTTC. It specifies CASSRGQGASNYGYTF.

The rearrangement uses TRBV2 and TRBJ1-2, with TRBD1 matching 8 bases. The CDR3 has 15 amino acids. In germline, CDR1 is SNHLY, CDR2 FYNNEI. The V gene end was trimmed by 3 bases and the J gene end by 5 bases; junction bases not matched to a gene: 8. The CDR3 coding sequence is TGTGCCAGCAGTGACCGGGACAGGAGTCGGTATGGCTACACCTTC. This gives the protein CASSDRDRSRYGYTF.

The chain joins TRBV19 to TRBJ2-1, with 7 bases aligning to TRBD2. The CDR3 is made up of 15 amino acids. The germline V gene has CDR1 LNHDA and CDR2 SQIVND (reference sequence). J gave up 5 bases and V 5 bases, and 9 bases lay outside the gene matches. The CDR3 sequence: CASSVGAGLNNEQFF. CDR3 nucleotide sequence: TGTGCCAGTAGTGTTGGAGCGGGACTCAACAATGAGCAGTTCTTC.

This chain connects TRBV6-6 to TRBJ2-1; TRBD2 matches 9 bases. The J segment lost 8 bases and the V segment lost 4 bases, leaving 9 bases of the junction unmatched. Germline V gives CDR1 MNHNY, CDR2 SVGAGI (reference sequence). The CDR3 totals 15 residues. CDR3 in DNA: TGTGCCAGCAGTTGGGTCAGCGGGGGGCATTATGAGCAGTTCTTC. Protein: CASSWVSGGHYEQFF.

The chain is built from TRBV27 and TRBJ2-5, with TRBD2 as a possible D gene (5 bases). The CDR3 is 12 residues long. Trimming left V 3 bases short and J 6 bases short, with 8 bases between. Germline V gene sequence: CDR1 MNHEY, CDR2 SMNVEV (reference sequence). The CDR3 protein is CASSFPGKTQYF. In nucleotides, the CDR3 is TGTGCCAGCAGTTTCCCGGGGAAGACCCAGTACTTC.

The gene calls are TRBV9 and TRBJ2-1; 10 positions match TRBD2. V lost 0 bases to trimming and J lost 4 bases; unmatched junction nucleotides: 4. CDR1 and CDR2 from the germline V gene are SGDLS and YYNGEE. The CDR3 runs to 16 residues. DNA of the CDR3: TGTGCCAGCAGCGTAGGCCCGACTAGCGGGTACAATGAGCAGTTCTTC. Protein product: CASSVGPTSGYNEQFF.

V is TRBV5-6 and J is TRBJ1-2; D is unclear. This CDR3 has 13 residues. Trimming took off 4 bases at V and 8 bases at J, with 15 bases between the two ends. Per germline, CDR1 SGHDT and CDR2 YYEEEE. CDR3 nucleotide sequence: TGTGCCAGCAGCCTGACGGGATCCAGCGGCTACACCTTC. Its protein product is CASSLTGSSGYTF.

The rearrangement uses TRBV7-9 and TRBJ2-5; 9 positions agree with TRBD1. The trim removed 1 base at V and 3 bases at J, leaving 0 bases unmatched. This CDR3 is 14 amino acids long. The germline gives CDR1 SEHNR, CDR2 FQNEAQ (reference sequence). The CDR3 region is CASSLGTGEETQYF. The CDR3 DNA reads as TGTGCCAGCAGCTTAGGGACAGGGGAAGAGACCCAGTACTTC.